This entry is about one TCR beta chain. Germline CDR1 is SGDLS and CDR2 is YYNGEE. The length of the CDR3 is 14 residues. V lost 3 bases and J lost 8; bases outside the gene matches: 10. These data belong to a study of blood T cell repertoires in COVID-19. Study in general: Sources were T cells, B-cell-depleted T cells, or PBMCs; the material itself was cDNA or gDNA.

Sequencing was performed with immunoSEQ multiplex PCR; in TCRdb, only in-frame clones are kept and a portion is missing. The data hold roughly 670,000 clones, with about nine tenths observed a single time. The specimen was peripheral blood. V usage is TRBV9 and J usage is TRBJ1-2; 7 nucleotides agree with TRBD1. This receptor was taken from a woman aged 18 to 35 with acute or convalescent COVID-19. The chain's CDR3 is CASSGTTGFYGYTF. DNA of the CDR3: TGTGCCAGCAGCGGGACGACAGGGTTCTACGGCTACACCTTC.